The following is a T cell receptor beta chain sequence with its context. No cognate antigen has been identified for it. No per-base quality is available; no much larger clone lies one base away. The germline V gene encodes CDR1 KGHSH and CDR2 LQKENI. At the junction V is shortened by 5 bases and J by 2 bases, with 16 bases in between. From cysteine to phenylalanine, the CDR3 is 17 amino acids long. This entry keeps only the CDR3 DNA: 51 bases, framed from base 1. One collaborating source in Seattle enrolled patients during active infection and followed them longitudinally through the course of disease. The collaborating institutions used their own protocols to collect whole blood in K2EDTA tubes. For TCRbeta analysis, collaborators shipped samples in one of three forms: frozen whole blood, isolated PBMCs, or DNA extracted from either of those sample types. These data belong to a study of blood T cell repertoires in COVID-19 (dated by TCRdb to about 2020). At the level of the whole study: Samples covering the acute and convalescent phases of COVID-19 were provided by collaborators in the United States, Italy and Spain. The repertoires were released in a freely available public database meant as a resource for research on the immune response to SARS-CoV-2. The prospective study material was composed of cDNA or gDNA derived from T cells, B-cell-depleted T cells, or PBMCs. Subjects who had been exposed to COVID-19, were actively infected with it, or had recovered from it provided the deeply sampled blood TCRbeta repertoires that made up the dataset. The sample metadata nearly always contained a de-identified subject ID, COVID-19 status, age in years and sex. Samples were obtained from the ongoing ImmuneRACE study (first 160 participants) and from 1,254 subjects provided by 6 global collaborators. Where available, HLA class I and class II types were obtained from metadata supplied by the sample provider rather than from assay-based typing. Broad study findings and their caveats: Clinical and demographic metadata were provided uncurated, with the amount varying by source and participant.

TCRbeta CDR3 regions were amplified from genomic DNA using the immunoSEQ Assay, a bias-controlled multiplex PCR. In the authors' own workflow: Within the assay, amplification of reference gene primers was used to estimate how many nucleated cells each sample contained. Sequence reads were collapsed and filtered to measure the absolute abundance of every unique TCRbeta CDR3 rearrangement. For each sample, productive Simpson clonality was calculated by taking the square root of Simpson's diversity index across productive rearrangements. Not all clones reach the TCRdb copy of this immuneACCESS table, which keeps in-frame sequences only. Checked studies attribute under half of the gap to unresolved V genes and leave the rest unexplained. V, J and clone size were drawn from that table, and D and trimming were deduced from the DNA. Recorded for this sample are 35,000 to 40,000 clones; nearly 90% of them occurred a single time. Roughly 5.1% of the sample lies in the top ten.

The source is a man aged 55 to 70 with COVID-19, enrolled during active disease. Specimen: peripheral blood. Recombination linked TRBV18 to TRBJ2-6; D gene: possibly TRBD1, on 6 matching bases. This receptor carries the CDR3 CASSTPDSGTGANVLTF. The nucleotide sequence reads TGTGCCAGCTCAACCCCGGACAGCGGAACTGGGGCCAACGTCCTGACTTTC.